The following is a T cell receptor (beta chain) sequence with its context. Deletions cut 2 bases from V and 7 bases from J, with 17 bases between. The CDR3 spans 16 residues. Germline-derived CDR1 and CDR2 are SGHVS and FQNEAQ. Via MiXCR, TCRdb re-called the RT-PCR reads, giving one row per CDR3 protein. This sample carries almost 700,000 distinct CDR3 sequences, 12% to 15% of them seen once, and the ten largest clones take roughly 4%. The sequence was obtained from a female donor in good health, serving as a healthy control. This chain uses TRBV7-8 with TRBJ2-2, with a weak D call TRBD2 (7 bases). Material: memory CD4+ T cells from blood. CDR3 in amino acids: CASSLSSGGAYGELFF. The CDR3 region has the DNA TGTGCCAGCAGCTTATCTTCGGGGGGCGCGTACGGGGAGCTGTTTTTT. The variable domain in full, with the rest retrieved from reference TRBV7-8 and TRBJ2-2, is GAGVSQSPRYKVAKRGQDVALRCDPISGHVSLFWYQQALGQGPEFLTYFQNEAQLDKSGLPSDRFFAERPEGSVSTLKIQRTQQEDSAVYLCASSLSSGGAYGELFFGEGSRLTVL.